This section outlines one T cell receptor (beta chain) sequence together with its context. The CDR3 has 15 amino acids. The junction had 8 bases not matched to a gene; V was cut back by 5 bases and J by 1 base. CDR1 and CDR2 (germline): MDHEN, SYDVKM. The sample comes from a study of cytomegalovirus exposure and HLA in healthy donors. With 60 Vbeta and 13 Jbeta primers, the PCR was carried out. The method was immunoSEQ multiplex PCR; TCRdb's version includes in-frame clones alone and lacks a portion of them. Found here are about 89,000 clones, over 65% of them singletons; the top ten hold 1.5% to 2%. The genes are TRBV28 and TRBJ2-7, with 7 bases that match TRBD1. Sequencing used PBMCs. This receptor was identified in a male donor in good health and CMV-seronegative. In nucleotides, the CDR3 is TGTGCCAGCAGTCCCCCCTCGACAGGGTCCTACGAGCAGTACTTC. Protein sequence: CASSPPSTGSYEQYF.